Listed below are T cell receptor beta chains from one sample, sequenced in a study of blood T cells in healthy people across ages. Using its own MiXCR run on the 5' RACE reads, TCRdb lists one record per CDR3 protein. Here the sample spans more than 1,000,000 distinct CDR3 sequences, around 25% being singletons. These data also formed part of another study, on T cells of mothers and their children.

The sequenced material came from blood. These receptor sequences come from a girl aged 2 to 10 in good health. Both conserved end residues are part of each CDR3.

length,V,J,CDR3
15,TRBV3-1,TRBJ1-4,CASSKTGTTNEKLFF
12,TRBV13,TRBJ2-3,CASSLIADTQYF
17,TRBV7-2,TRBJ2-4,CASSPSLAGVLGNIQYF
15,TRBV20-1,TRBJ1-6,CSARDHRREQSPLHF
12,TRBV6-2/TRBV6-3,TRBJ1-1,CASTSGNTEAFF
13,TRBV29-1,TRBJ2-7,CSVFGTDGYEQYF
14,TRBV29-1,TRBJ2-3,CSVDDGGGLDTQYF
15,TRBV7-2,TRBJ1-2,CTSSVSGQGAQGYTF
11,TRBV2,TRBJ2-7,CARGGEHEQYF
14,TRBV10-1,NA,CASSVTSTSNEQFF
15,TRBV6-1,TRBJ2-3,CASSARDRATDTQYF
13,TRBV5-1,TRBJ2-1,CASRAQGAYEQFF
12,TRBV29-1,TRBJ1-2,CSDRDSNYGYTF
13,TRBV7-3,TRBJ1-1,CASKSGLHTEAFF
13,TRBV11-2,TRBJ2-1,CASSLEVTGEQFF
21,TRBV4-1,TRBJ2-3,CASSQRGLLAGVGRVTDTQYF
16,TRBV2,TRBJ2-5,CASVQGVALTQETQYF
15,TRBV28,TRBJ2-5,CASRGSGTGQETQYF
14,TRBV13,TRBJ2-5,CASSLGGPTGTQYF
14,TRBV7-6,TRBJ1-2,CTSSLASWGYGYTF
12,TRBV12-3/TRBV12-4,TRBJ2-7,CASSFDRAEQYF
12,TRBV5-1,TRBJ1-1,CASTDGDTEAFF
15,TRBV28,TRBJ1-2,CASIEQGIGGYGYTF
15,TRBV27,TRBJ2-7,CASKRDRDSSYEQYF
14,TRBV29-1,TRBJ1-1,CSVEGRGLGTEAFF
15,TRBV2,TRBJ1-6,CASIMTPNRDSPLHF
16,TRBV28,TRBJ2-1,CASGIAGGPSYNEQFF
17,TRBV4-3,TRBJ2-2,CASSQDIAGLNTGELFF
14,TRBV7-2,TRBJ2-5,CASSLGYLTETQYF
15,TRBV5-5,TRBJ2-1,CASSLYLARDNEQFF
16,TRBV20-1,NA,CSARTKPGLEEETQYF
16,TRBV14,TRBJ2-3,CASSLPSGGRTDTQYF
15,TRBV6-1,TRBJ2-1,CASTPGLAYYNEQFF
15,TRBV4-2,TRBJ1-2,CASSYLKPRDYGYTF
16,TRBV16,TRBJ1-1,CASSRGDRGMNTEAFF
15,TRBV9,TRBJ2-4,CASSVGTGSENIQYF
16,TRBV9,TRBJ2-1,CASSVAGGGIKETQHF
14,TRBV24-1,TRBJ2-5,CATSDPGGSETQYF
12,TRBV2,TRBJ1-2,CASSRTLTDHTF
13,TRBV27,TRBJ1-2,CASSPGGSYGYTF
13,TRBV29-1,TRBJ1-4,CSVVQATNEKLFF
16,TRBV5-6,TRBJ2-7,CASSYGAGTFSYEQYF
13,TRBV11-2,TRBJ1-6,CASSLASNSPLHF
10,TRBV29-1,TRBJ1-4,CSAVTEKLFF
15,TRBV29-1,TRBJ2-1,CSVILAGVGYNEQFF
13,TRBV18,TRBJ2-5,CASSPNSQETQYF
17,TRBV3-1,TRBJ2-7,CASSQVGGLDSTYEQYF
13,TRBV3-1,TRBJ1-1,CASSQAGQVEAFF
12,TRBV24-1,TRBJ2-3,CATSVGAATQYF
12,TRBV2,TRBJ1-2,CASSKGGSGYTF
15,TRBV6-6,TRBJ1-4,CASSFLGGRGEKLFF
12,TRBV29-1,TRBJ2-1,CSVAPGENEQFF
12,TRBV29-1,TRBJ2-3,CSPGKWGDTQYF